This TCR beta chain stems from a study of OX40 agonist ivuxolimab in advanced cancers. Clones were sequenced by immunoSEQ multiplex PCR, and TCRdb holds only the in-frame ones, with some missing. The sample contains approximately 31,000 clones, approximately 88% of which appear only once. The germline V gene has CDR1 MGHRA and CDR2 YSYEKL. V lost 5 bases and J lost 3, with 14 bases in between. The CDR3 is 15 amino acids. The source is an adult with an advanced solid tumor such as melanoma, head and neck, liver or kidney cancer. Sequenced material: CD4+ or CD8+ T cells sorted from blood, taken in a trial of the OX40 agonist ivuxolimab. The chain has TRBV4-1 and TRBJ2-1; D may be TRBD1 (5 bases). CDR3 DNA: TGCGCCAGCAGCTCACAGGACGGAGACTACAATGAGCAGTTCTTC. Encoded protein: CASSSQDGDYNEQFF.